One and the same sample provided the 32 T cell receptor beta chains below, sequenced in a study of regulatory T cells in long-lasting Graves disease. Combining iRepertoire HTBI primers with Arm-PCR of CDR3 regions, the authors built TCR beta libraries. TCRdb reprocessed the multiplex PCR reads via MiXCR and lists one record per CDR3 protein. The table has around 460,000 distinct CDR3 sequences, approximately 21% seen once. Regarding time point: persistent/refractory GD, antithyroid drugs over 5 years with positive TRAb. Extracted RNA from PBMCs served as the source of the TCR library. This material consisted of peripheral blood mononuclear cells (PBMCs), taken when the disease was refractory, from a patient treated with antithyroid drugs. Receptors originate from a female donor with Graves disease.

This clonotype was observed at least ten times. J is TRBJ1-5 and V is TRBV20-1, with D unclear. This CDR3 region has 13 residues. Germline assignment: CDR1 DFQATT and CDR2 SNEGSKA (reference sequence). V was trimmed by 3 bases and J by 4 bases, leaving 10 bases between them. In DNA, the CDR3 is TGCAGTGCTAGTAAGGGTATTAATCAGCCCCAGCATTTT. This translates into CSASKGINQPQHF.

The V and J genes are TRBV4-3 and TRBJ2-3; D ambiguous. Trimming removed 1 base from V and 6 bases from J, with 8 bases in between. There are 13 residues in the CDR3. The germline V gene encodes CDR1 LGHNA and CDR2 YSLEER. CDR3 coding DNA: TGCGCCAGCAGCCAAGGTCGGCGTGATACGCAGTATTTT. It encodes CASSQGRRDTQYF.

This clonotype was counted many times. The J gene is TRBJ1-6, the V gene TRBV11-3; no reliable D call. CDR1 and CDR2 from the germline V gene are SGHNT and YENEEA. The CDR3 sequence is 15 residues long. V lost 0 bases, J lost 7 bases, and 10 bases lay in between. CDR3 DNA: TGTGCCAGCAGCTTAGACTCGACTCGAAATTCACCCCTCCACTTT. The encoded protein is CASSLDSTRNSPLHF.

The table lists this clonotype with a few counts. The CDR3 DNA reads as TGTGCCAGTAGGCCAGGGTGGATTGAAACCGGGGAGCTGTTTTTT. The encoded protein is CASRPGWIETGELFF. V gene TRBV19 combines with J gene TRBJ2-2; TRBD1 is a possible D gene (5 bases). Germline lookup yields CDR1 LNHDA and CDR2 SQIVND (reference sequence). The CDR3 spans 15 residues. The V end lost 6 bases, the J end lost 5 bases, and 16 bases lay between the germline ends. The whole variable domain, filled in from reference TRBV19 and TRBJ2-2, reads DGGITQSPKYLFRKEGQNVTLSCEQNLNHDAMYWYRQDPGQGLRLIYYSQIVNDFQKGDIAEGYSVSREKKESFPLTVTSAQKNPTAFYLCASRPGWIETGELFFGEGSRLTVL.

The genes are TRBV6-2 or TRBV6-3 and TRBJ2-1; 11 nucleotides line up with TRBD1. V was pared by 6 bases and J by 7 bases, with 8 bases of the junction left unmatched. The CDR3 extends over 15 amino acids. Germline-derived CDR1 and CDR2 are MNHEY and SVGEGT. CDR3 in amino acids: CASRMGQGVKNEQFF. The CDR3 nucleotides read TGTGCCAGCAGGATGGGACAGGGGGTCAAGAATGAGCAGTTCTTC.

This chain joins TRBV4-2 and TRBJ1-2; 12 positions agree with TRBD1. The CDR3 contains 16 residues. Germline values: CDR1 LGHNA, CDR2 YNFKEQ. V lost 3 bases and J lost 4; bases outside the gene matches: 6. The CDR3 here is CASSQSGTGGVYGYTF. CDR3 in DNA: TGTGCCAGCAGCCAGTCCGGGACAGGGGGCGTCTATGGCTACACCTTC.

This clonotype was recorded at least ten times. The rearrangement links TRBV7-3 to TRBJ2-6; a possible D gene is TRBD1 (5 bases). CDR1 and CDR2 (germline): SGHTA, FQGTGA. The CDR3 runs 15 residues. V lost 5 bases, J lost 1 base, and 9 bases lay in between. The CDR3, as DNA: TGTGCCAGCAGCAGGGGCGGTTCTGGGGCCAACGTCCTGACTTTC. Translation: CASSRGGSGANVLTF.

This clonotype was found once. V is TRBV5-1 and J is TRBJ1-2; D may be TRBD1 (6 bases). The CDR3 covers 15 residues. From germline, CDR1 is SGHRS and CDR2 YFSETQ. V lost 4 bases and J lost 4, with 17 bases in between. CDR3: CASSDPDRLLYGYTF. The CDR3, as DNA: TGCGCCAGCAGCGACCCCGACAGGCTCCTCTATGGCTACACCTTC.

This clonotype showed up many times. This chain joins TRBV19 and TRBJ2-7; 7 nucleotides align to TRBD1. After removal of 10 bases from V and 2 bases from J, the junction contained 2 bases not matched to a gene. CDR3 length: 11 amino acids. Germline loops: CDR1 LNHDA, CDR2 SQIVND (reference sequence). CDR3 sequence (DNA): TGTGCCACCGGGACAGCCTACGAGCAGTACTTC. Protein: CATGTAYEQYF. The whole variable domain, remainder taken from reference TRBV19 and TRBJ2-7, is DGGITQSPKYLFRKEGQNVTLSCEQNLNHDAMYWYRQDPGQGLRLIYYSQIVNDFQKGDIAEGYSVSREKKESFPLTVTSAQKNPTAFYLCATGTAYEQYFGPGTRLTVT.

This clonotype was found many times. V is TRBV28 and J is TRBJ1-2; D call uncertain. Germline V lookup: CDR1 MDHEN, CDR2 SYDVKM. The CDR3 sequence is 17 residues long. The germline V and J ends were trimmed by 5 bases and 0 bases, with 19 bases remaining between them. DNA of the CDR3: TGTGCCAGCAGTAGGCCCTTGACTGTGGGTACTAACTATGGCTACACCTTC. The encoded protein is CASSRPLTVGTNYGYTF.

This clonotype occurred a few times. This sequence joins TRBV19 and TRBJ2-6, with no clear D. This CDR3 contains 17 residues. Trimming cost V 3 bases and J 0 bases, with 12 bases left between them. Germline V CDR1 and CDR2: LNHDA, SQIVND (reference sequence). Written as DNA, the CDR3 is TGTGCCAGTAGTATCGGTTCGGCGCTCTCTGGGGCCAACGTCCTGACTTTC. Residues: CASSIGSALSGANVLTF. Full variable domain (missing parts from reference TRBV19 and TRBJ2-6): DGGITQSPKYLFRKEGQNVTLSCEQNLNHDAMYWYRQDPGQGLRLIYYSQIVNDFQKGDIAEGYSVSREKKESFPLTVTSAQKNPTAFYLCASSIGSALSGANVLTFGAGSRLTVL.

Ten or more counts support this clonotype. At one boundary the junction diverges from the germline segment, which might be a read error. This sequence joins TRBV28 and TRBJ2-5; perhaps D is TRBD1 or TRBD2 (5 bases each). In germline, CDR1 is MDHEN, CDR2 SYDVKM. The CDR3 is 11 amino acids. This chain's CDR3 is CASSSGRDRVF. The CDR3 region has the DNA TGTGCCAGCAGTTCAGGAAGGGACCGGGTCTTC.

This clonotype was seen at least ten times. The gene calls are TRBV30 and TRBJ1-2; perhaps TRBD1 as D (6 bases). Germline lookup yields CDR1 GTSNPN and CDR2 SVGIG (reference sequence). V was trimmed by 0 bases and J by 7 bases, leaving 12 bases between them. This CDR3 is 13 amino acids long. CDR3 nucleotides: TGTGCCTGGAGTGTTGTGGGGGGGCTTGGCTACACCTTC. This gives the protein CAWSVVGGLGYTF.

In its sample, this clonotype was seen many times. V usage is TRBV27 and J usage is TRBJ2-7, with TRBD1 matching over 8 bases. CDR1 and CDR2 from the germline V gene are MNHEY and SMNVEV (reference sequence). Germline trimming cut 6 bases from V and 6 bases from J; bases unmatched to any gene: 10. The CDR3 extends over 14 amino acids. CDR3 coding DNA: TGTGCCAGCAGGCACCAGGGGGCAGGGCTCGAGCAGTACTTC. Amino acid sequence: CASRHQGAGLEQYF.

To note about this clonotype: It may be a read error: a sequence one base away is much more abundant. The chain has TRBV2 and TRBJ2-5, with D tentatively TRBD1 (5 bases). The CDR3 extends over 14 amino acids. Trimming shortened V by 4 bases and J by 9 bases, and 18 bases separated the two germline ends. Germline CDR1 reads SNHLY; CDR2 reads FYNNEI. Here the CDR3 reads CASSGFRVGVAQYF. The CDR3 nucleotides are TGTGCCAGCAGTGGATTCAGGGTAGGGGTGGCCCAGTACTTC.

This clonotype was observed a handful of times. This sequence joins TRBV6-1 and TRBJ1-4, with D maybe TRBD1 (5 bases). Trimming shortened V by 6 bases and J by 7 bases, and 15 bases separated the two germline ends. This CDR3 comprises 14 residues. The germline V gene encodes CDR1 MNHNS and CDR2 SASEGT. DNA for the CDR3: TGTGCCAGCAGAAACCCGGGGCTACGTGAAAAACTGTTTTTT. This encodes CASRNPGLREKLFF.

This clonotype was picked up many times. The chain is built from TRBV6-1 and TRBJ1-6; D is undetermined. V was shortened by 1 base and J by 7 bases, with 14 bases between the two germline ends. The CDR3 spans 16 residues. Germline-derived CDR1 and CDR2 are MNHNS and SASEGT. The CDR3 region has the DNA TGTGCCAGCAGTGAAGTTGAGACCCTCTGGAATTCACCCCTCCACTTT. Encoded protein: CASSEVETLWNSPLHF.

This clonotype was observed many times. The chain recombines TRBV12-3 or TRBV12-4 with TRBJ1-2, with D uncertain. V lost 3 bases to trimming and J lost 7 bases, with 12 bases between them. CDR3 size: 13 residues. Here the CDR3 DNA reads TGTGCCAGCAGTTTGGGTGGATGGGTTGGCTACACCTTC. This translates into CASSLGGWVGYTF.

A few counts support this clonotype. The CDR3: CASSIGAGSNYGYTF. The CDR3 nucleotides are TGTGCCAGTAGTATAGGCGCTGGCAGTAACTATGGCTACACCTTC. This chain connects TRBV19 to TRBJ1-2; no clear D gene. V dropped 1 base and J dropped 1 base, with 10 bases sitting between them. CDR1 is LNHDA and CDR2 is SQIVND in the germline V gene (reference sequence). The CDR3 extends over 15 amino acids.

In this sample, this clonotype turned up many times. The V and J genes are TRBV29-1 and TRBJ2-5, with 7 bases identical to TRBD1. The V segment lost 7 bases and the J segment 0 bases; nucleotides outside the gene matches: 5. This CDR3 has 13 residues. Germline CDR1 and CDR2: SQVTM and ANQGSEA. CDR3 DNA: TGCAGCGCCTACGGGACAGACCAAGAGACCCAGTACTTC. It is translated as CSAYGTDQETQYF. Together with reference TRBV29-1 and TRBJ2-5, the CDR3 gives the full variable domain: SAVISQKPSRDICQRGTSLTIQCQVDSQVTMMFWYRQQPGQSLTLIATANQGSEATYESGFVIDKFPISRPNLTFSTLTVSNMSPEDSSIYLCSAYGTDQETQYFGPGTRLLVL.

This clonotype turned up a few times. This chain connects TRBV30 to TRBJ1-1; no reliable D call. CDR1 is GTSNPN, CDR2 SVGIG, per germline (reference sequence). The CDR3 extends over 13 amino acids. The V end lost 3 bases, the J end lost 5 bases, and 13 bases lay between the germline ends. CDR3 sequence: CAWSPPSPTEAFF. The CDR3 DNA is TGTGCCTGGAGCCCCCCCTCTCCGACTGAAGCTTTCTTT.

This clonotype showed up many times. This rearrangement joins TRBV20-1 to TRBJ2-7; 7 bases fit TRBD1. From germline, CDR1 is DFQATT and CDR2 SNEGSKA (reference sequence). The CDR3 has 13 amino acids. The ends lost 6 bases at V and 3 bases at J; junction bases unmatched: 8. The DNA of the CDR3 is TGCAGTGCGTGGGACAGAGCCAACTACGAGCAGTACTTC. The encoded protein is CSAWDRANYEQYF.

This clonotype occurred a few times. The genes are TRBV6-1 and TRBJ1-1; 8 bases agree with TRBD1. CDR1 and CDR2 from the germline V gene are MNHNS and SASEGT. The CDR3 loop spans 14 amino acids. After removal of 8 bases from V and 2 bases from J, the junction contained 7 bases not matched to a gene. This CDR3 reads CASWGQAANTEAFF. The CDR3 DNA sequence: TGTGCCAGCTGGGGACAGGCGGCCAACACTGAAGCTTTCTTT.

The table lists this clonotype with many counts. The chain uses TRBV6-1 and TRBJ1-5; the D gene is possibly TRBD1 (5 bases). CDR1 and CDR2 (germline): MNHNS, SASEGT. This CDR3 region has 14 residues. V was pared by 6 bases and J by 3 bases, with 12 bases between. Here the CDR3 reads CASSEGGVNQPQHF. The CDR3 bases are TGTGCCAGCAGCGAGGGAGGGGTCAATCAGCCCCAGCATTTT.

Many counts were recorded for this clonotype. The J gene is TRBJ2-7, the V gene TRBV7-9, with 7 bases identical to TRBD1. The germline gives CDR1 SEHNR, CDR2 FQNEAQ (reference sequence). V lost 5 bases to trimming and J lost 3 bases; unmatched junction nucleotides: 4. The CDR3 extends over 13 amino acids. The CDR3 nucleotides are TGTGCCAGCAGCCCCACAGGGGACTACGAGCAGTACTTC. Translation gives CASSPTGDYEQYF. Full variable domain (outside the CDR3, taken from reference TRBV7-9 and TRBJ2-7): DTGVSQNPRHKITKRGQNVTFRCDPISEHNRLYWYRQTLGQGPEFLTYFQNEAQLEKSRLLSDRFSAERPKGSFSTLEIQRTEQGDSAMYLCASSPTGDYEQYFGPGTRLTVT.

The rearrangement links TRBV11-2 to TRBJ2-7; 7 positions match TRBD2. Germline V gene lookup returns CDR1 SGHAT and CDR2 FQNNGV. V shed 4 bases and J 2 bases; nucleotides not matched to a gene: 8. This CDR3 contains 15 residues. CDR3 residues: CASSSSAGKTYEQYF. The CDR3 nucleotides are TGTGCCAGCAGCTCATCAGCGGGGAAGACCTACGAGCAGTACTTC.

The rearrangement uses TRBV11-3 and TRBJ2-1; either TRBD1 or TRBD2 may supply D (5 bases each). The CDR3 is made up of 13 amino acids. The germline CDR1 and CDR2 sequences are SGHNT and YENEEA. The V and J ends lost 7 bases and 7 bases respectively, with 14 bases between them. CDR3 sequence (DNA): TGTGCCAGCATTCCCCGGGGCGGGAATGAGCAGTTCTTC. As protein: CASIPRGGNEQFF.

This clonotype was seen repeatedly, ten times or more. V usage is TRBV7-9 and J usage is TRBJ1-6, with a possible D match to TRBD1 (5 bases). The germline CDR1 and CDR2 sequences are SEHNR and FQNEAQ (reference sequence). The V end lost 1 base, the J end lost 10 bases, and 11 bases lay between the germline ends. The CDR3 consists of 14 residues. CDR3 amino acids: CASSLGGASSPLHF. The DNA for the CDR3 is TGTGCCAGCAGCTTAGGCGGGGCATCCTCACCCCTCCACTTT. The full variable domain, rest sourced from reference TRBV7-9 and TRBJ1-6, is DTGVSQNPRHKITKRGQNVTFRCDPISEHNRLYWYRQTLGQGPEFLTYFQNEAQLEKSRLLSDRFSAERPKGSFSTLEIQRTEQGDSAMYLCASSLGGASSPLHFGNGTRLTVT.

This clonotype was observed a few times. The rearrangement uses TRBV15 and TRBJ1-4; unclear D gene. This CDR3 is built from 15 residues. Germline-derived CDR1 and CDR2 are LNHNV and YYDKDF (reference sequence). V dropped 0 bases and J dropped 4 bases, with 9 bases sitting between them. This chain's CDR3 is CATSRDAGFNEKLFF. The CDR3 region has the DNA TGTGCCACCAGCAGAGATGCGGGGTTTAATGAAAAACTGTTTTTT.

The table lists this clonotype with many counts. The rearrangement links TRBV27 to TRBJ2-2, with D unresolved. The CDR3 is 16 residues long. The V end was cut by 0 bases, the J end by 4 bases, with 12 bases between. Per the germline V gene, CDR1 is MNHEY and CDR2 is SMNVEV (reference sequence). CDR3 amino acids: CASSLSGFVSTGELFF. Written as DNA, the CDR3 is TGTGCCAGCAGTTTATCGGGGTTTGTTTCCACCGGGGAGCTGTTTTTT.

Turning to this clonotype: This sequence may be a read error, since a much larger clone differs from it by one base. The rearrangement joins TRBV6-2 or TRBV6-3 to TRBJ1-6; D perhaps matches TRBD1 (6 bases). In germline, CDR1 is MNHEY, CDR2 SVGEGT. This CDR3 has 16 residues. The CDR3 here is CVSRNDRISYNSPLHF. DNA of the CDR3: TGTGTCAGCAGGAACGACAGGATCTCCTATAATTCACCCCTCCACTTT.

This clonotype was recorded a few times. The genes are TRBV7-8 and TRBJ1-1, with a tentative D call TRBD1 (6 bases). The CDR3 runs to 16 residues. Germline CDR1 and CDR2: SGHVS and FQNEAQ. The V end was cut by 4 bases, the J end by 1 base, with 16 bases between. The CDR3 region has the DNA TGTGCCAGCAGCTCATACAGGGAAAACTGGAACACTGAAGCTTTCTTT. Translating it yields CASSSYRENWNTEAFF.